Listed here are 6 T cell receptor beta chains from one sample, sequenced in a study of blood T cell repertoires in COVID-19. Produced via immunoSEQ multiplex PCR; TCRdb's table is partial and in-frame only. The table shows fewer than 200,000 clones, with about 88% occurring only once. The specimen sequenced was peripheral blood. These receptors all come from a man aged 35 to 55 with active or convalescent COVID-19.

In nucleotides, the CDR3 is TGTGCCAGTAGTCTTCAGGCCAACCAGAACACTGAAGCTTTCTTT. Residues: CASSLQANQNTEAFF. The J gene is TRBJ1-1, the V gene TRBV19, with D uncertain. In germline, CDR1 is LNHDA, CDR2 SQIVND (reference sequence). The V end lost 5 bases, the J end lost 1 base, and 14 bases lay between the germline ends. The CDR3 spans 15 residues.

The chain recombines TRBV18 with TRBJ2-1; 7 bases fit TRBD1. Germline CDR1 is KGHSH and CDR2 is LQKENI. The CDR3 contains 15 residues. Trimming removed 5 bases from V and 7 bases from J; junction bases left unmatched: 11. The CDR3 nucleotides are TGTGCCAGCTCATGGAGACAGGGTGCGGAAAATGAGCAGTTCTTC. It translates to CASSWRQGAENEQFF.

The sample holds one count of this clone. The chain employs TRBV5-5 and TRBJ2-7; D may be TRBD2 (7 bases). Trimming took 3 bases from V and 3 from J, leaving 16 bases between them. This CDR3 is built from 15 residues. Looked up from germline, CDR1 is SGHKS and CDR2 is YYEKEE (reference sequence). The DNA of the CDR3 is TGTGCCAGCAGCTGGGGGCTGGGGGGGCGCTACGAGCAGTACTTC. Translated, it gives CASSWGLGGRYEQYF.

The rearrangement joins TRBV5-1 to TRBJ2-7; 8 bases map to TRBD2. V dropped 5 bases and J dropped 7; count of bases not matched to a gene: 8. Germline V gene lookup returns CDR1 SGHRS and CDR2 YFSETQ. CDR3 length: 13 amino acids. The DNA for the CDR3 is TGCGCCAGCAGATGGGCGGGGGGCCGGGAGCAGTACTTC. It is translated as CASRWAGGREQYF.

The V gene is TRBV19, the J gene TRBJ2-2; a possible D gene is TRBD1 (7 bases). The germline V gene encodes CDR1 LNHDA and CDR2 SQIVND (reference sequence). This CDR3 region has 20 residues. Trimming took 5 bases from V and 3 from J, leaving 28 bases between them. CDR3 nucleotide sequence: TGTGCCAGTAGTGGCGCAGGGGGAGGATTCGTCCGGGGTCACACCGGGGAGCTGTTTTTT. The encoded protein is CASSGAGGGFVRGHTGELFF.

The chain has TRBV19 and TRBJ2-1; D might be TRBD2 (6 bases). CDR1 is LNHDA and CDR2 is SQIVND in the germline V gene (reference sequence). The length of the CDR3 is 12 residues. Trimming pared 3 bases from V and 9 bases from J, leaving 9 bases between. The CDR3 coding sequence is TGTGCCAGTAGTATCGGGGGTGGTGAGCAGTTCTTC. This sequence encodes CASSIGGGEQFF. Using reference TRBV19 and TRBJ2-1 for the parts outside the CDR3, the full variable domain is DGGITQSPKYLFRKEGQNVTLSCEQNLNHDAMYWYRQDPGQGLRLIYYSQIVNDFQKGDIAEGYSVSREKKESFPLTVTSAQKNPTAFYLCASSIGGGEQFFGPGTRLTVL.